Only a few counts were recorded for the clone carrying this T cell receptor (beta chain). Its antigen remains unidentified. The CDR3 totals 15 residues. The J segment lost 6 bases and the V segment lost 0 bases, leaving 8 bases of the junction unmatched. Germline CDR1 is SGDLS and CDR2 is YYNGEE. With no exceptions, donors were healthy Caucasians. This sample was taken from a study of identical twins. Study-wide results and limits: One should note that invariant MAIT and iNKT cells could partly confound zero-insertion analyses.

TCRdb analysed the 5' RACE reads with MiXCR anew, one entry per CDR3 protein. The sample has some 1,600,000 distinct CDR3 sequences, 25% to 35% seen once. The sequence was obtained from a newborn girl in good health. The sequencing sample was made of cord blood. This sequence joins TRBV9 and TRBJ1-1, with 7 bases matching TRBD1. CDR3 protein: CASSVEGGQRSEAFF. Here the CDR3 DNA reads TGTGCCAGCAGCGTAGAGGGGGGACAGCGATCTGAAGCTTTCTTT.